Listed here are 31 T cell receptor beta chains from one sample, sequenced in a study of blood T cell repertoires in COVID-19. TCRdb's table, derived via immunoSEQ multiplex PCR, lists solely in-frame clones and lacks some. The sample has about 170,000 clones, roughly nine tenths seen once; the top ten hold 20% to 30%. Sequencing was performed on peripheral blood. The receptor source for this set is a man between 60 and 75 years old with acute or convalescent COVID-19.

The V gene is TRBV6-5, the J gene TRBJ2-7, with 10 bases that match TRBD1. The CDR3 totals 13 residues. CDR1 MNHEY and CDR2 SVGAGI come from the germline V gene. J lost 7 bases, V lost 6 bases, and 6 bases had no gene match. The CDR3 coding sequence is TGTGCCAGCAGGAGACAGGGGGCAAGTGAGCAGTACGTC. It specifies CASRRQGASEQYV.

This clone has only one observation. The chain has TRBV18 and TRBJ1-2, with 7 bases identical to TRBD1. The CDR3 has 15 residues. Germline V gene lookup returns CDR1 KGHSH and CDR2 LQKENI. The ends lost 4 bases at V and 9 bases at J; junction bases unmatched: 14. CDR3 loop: CASSHSTDRARRYTF. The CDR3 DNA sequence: TGTGCCAGCTCACACAGTACTGACAGGGCCCGGCGCTACACCTTC.

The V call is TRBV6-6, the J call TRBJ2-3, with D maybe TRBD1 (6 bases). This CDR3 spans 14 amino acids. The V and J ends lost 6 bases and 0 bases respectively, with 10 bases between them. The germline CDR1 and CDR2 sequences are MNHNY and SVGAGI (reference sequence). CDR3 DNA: TGTGCCAGCAGCCGCGGACAGAGCACAGATACGCAGTATTTT. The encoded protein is CASSRGQSTDTQYF.

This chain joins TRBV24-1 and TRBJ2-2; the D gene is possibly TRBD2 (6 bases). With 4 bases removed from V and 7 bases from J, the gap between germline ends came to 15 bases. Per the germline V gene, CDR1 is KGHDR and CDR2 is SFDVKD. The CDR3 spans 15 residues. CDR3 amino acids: CATSDLGLLDGELFF. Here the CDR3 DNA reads TGTGCCACCAGTGACCTGGGACTCCTCGACGGGGAGCTGTTTTTT.

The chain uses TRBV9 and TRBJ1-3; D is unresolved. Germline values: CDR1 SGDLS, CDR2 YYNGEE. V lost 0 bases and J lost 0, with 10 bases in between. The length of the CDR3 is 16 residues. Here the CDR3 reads CASSVGLDFSGNTIYF. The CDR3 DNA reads TGTGCCAGCAGCGTAGGATTGGACTTCTCTGGAAACACCATATATTTT. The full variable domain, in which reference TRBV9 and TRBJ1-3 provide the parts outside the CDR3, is DSGVTQTPKHLITATGQRVTLRCSPRSGDLSVYWYQQSLDQGLQFLIQYYNGEERAKGNILERFSAQQFPDLHSELNLSSLELGDSALYFCASSVGLDFSGNTIYFGEGSWLTVV.

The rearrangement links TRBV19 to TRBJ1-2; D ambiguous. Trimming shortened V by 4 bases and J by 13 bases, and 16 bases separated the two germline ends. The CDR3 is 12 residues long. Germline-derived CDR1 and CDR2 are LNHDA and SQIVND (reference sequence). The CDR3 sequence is CASSTSFQDVTF. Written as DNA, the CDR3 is TGTGCCAGTAGTACGAGTTTTCAGGATGTCACCTTC. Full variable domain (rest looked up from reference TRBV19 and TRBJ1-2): DGGITQSPKYLFRKEGQNVTLSCEQNLNHDAMYWYRQDPGQGLRLIYYSQIVNDFQKGDIAEGYSVSREKKESFPLTVTSAQKNPTAFYLCASSTSFQDVTFGSGTRLTVV.

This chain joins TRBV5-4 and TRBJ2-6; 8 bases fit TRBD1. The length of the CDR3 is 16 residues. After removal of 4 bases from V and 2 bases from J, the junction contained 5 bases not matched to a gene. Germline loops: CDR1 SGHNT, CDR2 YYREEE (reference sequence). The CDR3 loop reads CASSPQQGAGANVLTF. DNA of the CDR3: TGTGCCAGCAGCCCACAACAGGGGGCTGGGGCCAACGTCCTGACTTTC.

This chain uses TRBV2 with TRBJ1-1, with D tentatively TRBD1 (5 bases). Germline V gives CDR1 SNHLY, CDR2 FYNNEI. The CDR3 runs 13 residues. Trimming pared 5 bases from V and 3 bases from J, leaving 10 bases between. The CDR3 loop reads CASSSSRDTEAFF. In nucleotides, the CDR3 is TGTGCCAGCAGTTCTTCCAGGGACACTGAAGCTTTCTTT.

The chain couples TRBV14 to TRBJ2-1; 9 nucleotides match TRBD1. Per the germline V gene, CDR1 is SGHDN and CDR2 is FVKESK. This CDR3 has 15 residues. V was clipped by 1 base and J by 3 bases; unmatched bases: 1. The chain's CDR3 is CASSQGGQGYNEQFF. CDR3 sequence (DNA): TGTGCCAGCAGCCAAGGGGGACAGGGCTACAATGAGCAGTTCTTC.

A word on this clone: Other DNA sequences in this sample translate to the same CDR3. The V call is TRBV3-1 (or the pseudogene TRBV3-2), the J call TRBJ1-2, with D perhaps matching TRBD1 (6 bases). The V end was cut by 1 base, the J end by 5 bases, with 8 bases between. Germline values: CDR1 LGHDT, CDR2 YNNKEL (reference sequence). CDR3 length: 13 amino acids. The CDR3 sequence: CASSQGQGYGYTF. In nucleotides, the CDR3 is TGTGCCAGCAGCCAAGGGCAGGGGTATGGCTACACCTTC.

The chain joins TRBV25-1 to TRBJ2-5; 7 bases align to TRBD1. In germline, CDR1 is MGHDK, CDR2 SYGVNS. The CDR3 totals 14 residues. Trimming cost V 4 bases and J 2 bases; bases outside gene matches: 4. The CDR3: CASSAGQKQETQYF. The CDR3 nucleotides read TGTGCCAGCAGTGCGGGACAGAAACAAGAGACCCAGTACTTC.

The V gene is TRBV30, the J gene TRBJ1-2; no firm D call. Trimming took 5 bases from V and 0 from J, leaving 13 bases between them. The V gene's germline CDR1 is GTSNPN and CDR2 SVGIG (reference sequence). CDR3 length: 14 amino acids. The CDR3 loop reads CAWGRHHTNYGYTF. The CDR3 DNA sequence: TGTGCCTGGGGGCGACACCACACTAACTATGGCTACACCTTC.

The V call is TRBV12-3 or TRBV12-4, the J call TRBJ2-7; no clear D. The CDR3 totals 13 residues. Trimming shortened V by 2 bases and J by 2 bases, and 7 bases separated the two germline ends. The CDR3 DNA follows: TGTGCCAGCAGTTTACACAGCACCTACGAGCAGTACGTC. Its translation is CASSLHSTYEQYV.

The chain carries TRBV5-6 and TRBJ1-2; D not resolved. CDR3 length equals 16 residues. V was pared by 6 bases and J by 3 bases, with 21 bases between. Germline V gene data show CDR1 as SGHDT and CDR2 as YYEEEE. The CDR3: CASISGNSYGDYGYTF. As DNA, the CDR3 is TGTGCCAGCATCTCCGGGAATTCGTACGGGGACTATGGCTACACCTTC.

The CDR3 sequence is CASRGRVAGNQPQHF. The CDR3 DNA reads as TGTGCCAGCAGGGGCAGGGTGGCGGGCAATCAGCCCCAGCATTTT. This sequence joins TRBV6-5 and TRBJ1-5; perhaps TRBD1 as D (5 bases). The germline V and J ends were trimmed by 6 bases and 2 bases, with 14 bases remaining between them. The CDR3 is 15 amino acids. Germline V CDR1 and CDR2: MNHEY, SVGAGI.

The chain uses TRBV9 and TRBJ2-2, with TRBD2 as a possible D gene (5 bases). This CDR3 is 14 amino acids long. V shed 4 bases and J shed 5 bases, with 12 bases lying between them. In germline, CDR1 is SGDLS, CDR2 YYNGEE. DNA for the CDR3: TGTGCCAGCAGCCCGAGCGGTCGAACCGGGGAGCTGTTTTTT. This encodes CASSPSGRTGELFF.

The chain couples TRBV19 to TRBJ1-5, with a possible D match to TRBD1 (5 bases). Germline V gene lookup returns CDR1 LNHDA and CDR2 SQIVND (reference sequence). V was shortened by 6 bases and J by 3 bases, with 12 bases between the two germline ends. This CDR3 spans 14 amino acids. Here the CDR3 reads CASSTGTDNQPQHF. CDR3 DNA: TGTGCCAGTAGCACCGGGACTGACAATCAGCCCCAGCATTTT.

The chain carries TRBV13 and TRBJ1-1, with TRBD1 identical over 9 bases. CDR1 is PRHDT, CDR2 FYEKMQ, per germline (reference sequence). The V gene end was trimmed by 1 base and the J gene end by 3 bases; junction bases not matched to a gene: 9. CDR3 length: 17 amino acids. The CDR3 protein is CASSLEPPGQGYTEAFF. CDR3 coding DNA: TGTGCCAGCAGCTTAGAGCCCCCGGGACAGGGTTACACTGAAGCTTTCTTT.

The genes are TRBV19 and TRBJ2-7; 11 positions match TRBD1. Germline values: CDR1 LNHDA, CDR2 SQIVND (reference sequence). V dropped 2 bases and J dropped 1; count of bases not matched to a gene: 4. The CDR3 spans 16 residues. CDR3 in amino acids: CASSINGQGASYEQYF. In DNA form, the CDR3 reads TGTGCCAGTAGTATAAACGGACAGGGGGCATCCTACGAGCAGTACTTC.

In DNA form, the CDR3 reads TGTGCCACCAGTGACCCCTCTAGCGGGAGGGTGAATGAGCAGTTCTTC. Translated: CATSDPSSGRVNEQFF. The chain couples TRBV24-1 to TRBJ2-1; 12 nucleotides line up with TRBD2. This CDR3 region has 16 residues. Trimming at V came to 4 bases and at J to 7 bases, leaving 7 bases not matched to a gene. Looked up from germline, CDR1 is KGHDR and CDR2 is SFDVKD.

The CDR3 DNA reads TGTGCCAGCAGCGTCTACAGGGGGCCGCTGGATCAGCCCCAGCATTTT. It codes for CASSVYRGPLDQPQHF. V usage is TRBV7-8 and J usage is TRBJ1-5, with TRBD1 identical over 9 bases. The V gene end was trimmed by 5 bases and the J gene end by 5 bases; junction bases not matched to a gene: 10. The germline V gene encodes CDR1 SGHVS and CDR2 FQNEAQ. The CDR3 sequence is 16 residues long. Full variable domain (remainder filled in from reference TRBV7-8 and TRBJ1-5): GAGVSQSPRYKVAKRGQDVALRCDPISGHVSLFWYQQALGQGPEFLTYFQNEAQLDKSGLPSDRFFAERPEGSVSTLKIQRTQQEDSAVYLCASSVYRGPLDQPQHFGDGTRLSIL.

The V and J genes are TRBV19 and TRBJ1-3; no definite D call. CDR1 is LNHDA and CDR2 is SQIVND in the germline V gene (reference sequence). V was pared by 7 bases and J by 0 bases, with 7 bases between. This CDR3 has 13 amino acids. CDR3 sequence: CASTIASGNTIYF. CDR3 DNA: TGTGCCAGTACCATAGCCTCTGGAAACACCATATATTTT.

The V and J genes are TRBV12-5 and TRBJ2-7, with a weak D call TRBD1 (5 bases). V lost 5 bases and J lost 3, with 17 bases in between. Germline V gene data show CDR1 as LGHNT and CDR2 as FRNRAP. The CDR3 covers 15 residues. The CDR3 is CASGARTRGIYEQYF. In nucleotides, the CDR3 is TGTGCTAGTGGTGCGCGGACAAGGGGAATCTACGAGCAGTACTTC.

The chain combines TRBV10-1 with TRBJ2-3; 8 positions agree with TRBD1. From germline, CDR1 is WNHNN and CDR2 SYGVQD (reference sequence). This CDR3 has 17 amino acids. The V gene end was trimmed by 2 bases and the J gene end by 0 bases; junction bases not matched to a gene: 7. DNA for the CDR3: TGCGCCAGCAGTGAGCCGGCCGGGACAGGTAGCACAGATACGCAGTATTTT. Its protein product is CASSEPAGTGSTDTQYF.

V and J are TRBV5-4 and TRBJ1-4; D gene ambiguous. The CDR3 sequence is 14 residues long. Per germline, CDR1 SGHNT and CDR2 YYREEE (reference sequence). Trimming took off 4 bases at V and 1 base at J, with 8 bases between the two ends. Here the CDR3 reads CASSVSGTNEKLFF. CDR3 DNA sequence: TGTGCCAGCAGCGTGTCGGGAACTAATGAAAAACTGTTTTTT.

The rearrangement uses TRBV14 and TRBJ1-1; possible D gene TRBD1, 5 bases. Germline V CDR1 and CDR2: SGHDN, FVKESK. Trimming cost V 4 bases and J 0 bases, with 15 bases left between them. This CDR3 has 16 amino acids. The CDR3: CASSPRTFGMNTEAFF. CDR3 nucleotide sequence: TGTGCCAGCAGCCCGCGGACATTTGGGATGAACACTGAAGCTTTCTTT.

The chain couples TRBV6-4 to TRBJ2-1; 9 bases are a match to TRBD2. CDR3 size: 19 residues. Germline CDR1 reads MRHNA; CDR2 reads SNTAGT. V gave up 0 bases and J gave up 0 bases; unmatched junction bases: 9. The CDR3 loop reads CASSDSSGGIRSSYNEQFF. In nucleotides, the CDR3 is TGTGCCAGCAGTGACTCGAGCGGGGGGATCAGGAGCTCCTACAATGAGCAGTTCTTC.

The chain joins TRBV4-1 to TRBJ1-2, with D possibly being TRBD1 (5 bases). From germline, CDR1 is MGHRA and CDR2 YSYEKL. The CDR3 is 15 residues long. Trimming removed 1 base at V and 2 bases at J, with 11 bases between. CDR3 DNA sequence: TGCGCCAGCAGCCAAGTAATAGGGGCGAACTATGGCTACACCTTC. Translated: CASSQVIGANYGYTF.

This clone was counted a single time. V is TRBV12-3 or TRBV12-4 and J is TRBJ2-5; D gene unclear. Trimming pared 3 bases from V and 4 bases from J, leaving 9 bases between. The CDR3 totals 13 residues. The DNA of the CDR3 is TGTGCCAGCAGTTTTGGGCAGATAGAGACCCAGTACTTC. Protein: CASSFGQIETQYF.

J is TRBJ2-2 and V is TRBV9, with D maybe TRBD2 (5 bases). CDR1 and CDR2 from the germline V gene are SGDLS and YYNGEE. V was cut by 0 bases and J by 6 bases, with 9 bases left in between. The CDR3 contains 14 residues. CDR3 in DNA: TGTGCCAGCAGCGTAGCTAGCTCGGCCGGGGAGCTGTTTTTT. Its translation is CASSVASSAGELFF.

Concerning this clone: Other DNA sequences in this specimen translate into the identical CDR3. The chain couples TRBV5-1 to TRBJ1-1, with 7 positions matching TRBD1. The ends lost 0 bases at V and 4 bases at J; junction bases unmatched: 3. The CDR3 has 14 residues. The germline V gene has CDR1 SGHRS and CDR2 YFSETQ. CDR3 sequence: CASSLAQGLTEAFF. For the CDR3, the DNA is TGCGCCAGCAGCTTGGCACAGGGGCTCACTGAAGCTTTCTTT.